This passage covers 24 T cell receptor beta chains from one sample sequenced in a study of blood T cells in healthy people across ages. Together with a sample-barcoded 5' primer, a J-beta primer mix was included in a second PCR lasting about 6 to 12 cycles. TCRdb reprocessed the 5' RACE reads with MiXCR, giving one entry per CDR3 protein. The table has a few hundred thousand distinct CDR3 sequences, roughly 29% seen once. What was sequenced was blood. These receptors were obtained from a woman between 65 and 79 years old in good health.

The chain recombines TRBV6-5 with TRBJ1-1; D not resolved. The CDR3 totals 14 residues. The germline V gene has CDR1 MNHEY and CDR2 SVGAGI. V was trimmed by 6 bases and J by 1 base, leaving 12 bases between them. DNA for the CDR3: TGTGCCAGCAGCCCTTGGACCGGGAACACTGAAGCTTTCTTT. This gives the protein CASSPWTGNTEAFF.

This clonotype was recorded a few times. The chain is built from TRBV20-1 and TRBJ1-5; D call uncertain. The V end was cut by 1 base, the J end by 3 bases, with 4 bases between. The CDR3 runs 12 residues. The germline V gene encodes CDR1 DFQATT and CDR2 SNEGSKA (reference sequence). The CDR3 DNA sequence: TGCAGTGCTAGAGCACCCAATCAGCCCCAGCATTTT. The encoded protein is CSARAPNQPQHF.

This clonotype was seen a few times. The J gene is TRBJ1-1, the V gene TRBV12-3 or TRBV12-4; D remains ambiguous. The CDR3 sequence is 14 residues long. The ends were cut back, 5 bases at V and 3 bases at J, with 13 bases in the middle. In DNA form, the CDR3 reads TGTGCCAGCAGTCCCGACGGTTCAGACACTGAAGCTTTCTTT. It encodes CASSPDGSDTEAFF.

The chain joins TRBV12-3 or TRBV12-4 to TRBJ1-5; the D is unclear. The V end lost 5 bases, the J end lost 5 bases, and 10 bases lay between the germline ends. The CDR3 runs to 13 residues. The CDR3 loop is CASSLARDQPQHF. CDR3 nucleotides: TGTGCCAGCAGTCTCGCAAGGGATCAGCCCCAGCATTTT.

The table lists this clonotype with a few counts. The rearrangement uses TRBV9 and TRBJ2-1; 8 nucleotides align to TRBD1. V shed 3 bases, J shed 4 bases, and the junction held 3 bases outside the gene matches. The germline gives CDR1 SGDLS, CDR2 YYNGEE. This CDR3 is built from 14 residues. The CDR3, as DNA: TGTGCCAGCAGCGCGGACAGGGATTACAATGAGCAGTTCTTC. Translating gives CASSADRDYNEQFF.

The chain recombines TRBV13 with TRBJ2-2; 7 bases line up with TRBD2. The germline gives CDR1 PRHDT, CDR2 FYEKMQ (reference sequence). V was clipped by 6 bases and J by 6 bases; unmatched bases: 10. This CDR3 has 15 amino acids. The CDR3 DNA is TGTGCCAGCAGGGAGAGCGGGAAAGTGGCCGGGGAGCTGTTTTTT. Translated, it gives CASRESGKVAGELFF.

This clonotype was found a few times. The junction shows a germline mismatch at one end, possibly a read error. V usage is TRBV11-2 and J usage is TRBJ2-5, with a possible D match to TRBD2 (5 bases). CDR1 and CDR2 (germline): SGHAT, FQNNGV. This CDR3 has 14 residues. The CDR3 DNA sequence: TGTGCCAGCAGCTTAGATTTCGCCGACTACGAGCAGTGCTTC. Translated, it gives CASSLDFADYEQCF.

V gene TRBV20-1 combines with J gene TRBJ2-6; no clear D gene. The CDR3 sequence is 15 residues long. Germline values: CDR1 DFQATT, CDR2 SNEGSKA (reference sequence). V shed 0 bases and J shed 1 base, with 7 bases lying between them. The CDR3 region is CSAREKPSGANVLTF. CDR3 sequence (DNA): TGCAGTGCTAGAGAAAAGCCATCTGGGGCCAACGTCCTGACTTTC.

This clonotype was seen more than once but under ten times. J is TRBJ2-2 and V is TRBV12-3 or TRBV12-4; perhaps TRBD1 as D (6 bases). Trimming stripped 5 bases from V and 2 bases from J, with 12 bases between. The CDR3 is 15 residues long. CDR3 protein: CASSTDRLNTGELFF. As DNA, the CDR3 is TGTGCCAGCAGTACGGACAGACTAAACACCGGGGAGCTGTTTTTT.

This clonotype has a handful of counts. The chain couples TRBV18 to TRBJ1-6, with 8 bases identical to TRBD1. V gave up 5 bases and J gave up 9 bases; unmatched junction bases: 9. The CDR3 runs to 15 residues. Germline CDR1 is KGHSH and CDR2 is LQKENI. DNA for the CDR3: TGTGCCAGCTCAGCGACAGGGACAGGCCCTTCACCCCTCCACTTT. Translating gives CASSATGTGPSPLHF.

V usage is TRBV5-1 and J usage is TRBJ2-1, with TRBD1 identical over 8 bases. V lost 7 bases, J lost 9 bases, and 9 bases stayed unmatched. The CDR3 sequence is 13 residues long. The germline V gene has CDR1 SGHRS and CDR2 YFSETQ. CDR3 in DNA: TGCGCCAGCCAGGTGGACAGGGCGGGTGAGCAGTTCTTC. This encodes CASQVDRAGEQFF.

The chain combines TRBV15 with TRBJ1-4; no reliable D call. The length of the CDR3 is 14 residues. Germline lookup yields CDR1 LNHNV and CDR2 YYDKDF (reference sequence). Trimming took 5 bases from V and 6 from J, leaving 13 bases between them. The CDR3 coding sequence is TGTGCCACCAGCGGACGACTGGCGGATGAAAAACTGTTTTTT. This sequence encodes CATSGRLADEKLFF.

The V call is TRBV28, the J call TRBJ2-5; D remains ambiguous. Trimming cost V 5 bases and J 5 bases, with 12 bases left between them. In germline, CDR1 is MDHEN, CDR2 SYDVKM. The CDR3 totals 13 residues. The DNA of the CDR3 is TGTGCCAGCAGTATCCAAAAAGGGGAGACCCAGTACTTC. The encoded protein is CASSIQKGETQYF.

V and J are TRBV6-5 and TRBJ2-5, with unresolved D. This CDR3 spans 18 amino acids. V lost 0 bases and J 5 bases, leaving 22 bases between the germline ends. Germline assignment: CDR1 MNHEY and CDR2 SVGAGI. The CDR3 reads CASSYSTPTSGLGETQYF. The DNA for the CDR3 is TGTGCCAGCAGTTACTCGACGCCAACATCGGGCCTCGGGGAGACCCAGTACTTC.

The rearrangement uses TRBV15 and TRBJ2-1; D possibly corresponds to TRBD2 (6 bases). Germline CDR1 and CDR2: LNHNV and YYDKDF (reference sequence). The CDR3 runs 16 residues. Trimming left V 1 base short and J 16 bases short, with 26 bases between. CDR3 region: CATSRGEGGPGLPHFF. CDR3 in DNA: TGTGCCACCAGCAGAGGCGAGGGCGGGCCGGGACTGCCTCATTTCTTC.

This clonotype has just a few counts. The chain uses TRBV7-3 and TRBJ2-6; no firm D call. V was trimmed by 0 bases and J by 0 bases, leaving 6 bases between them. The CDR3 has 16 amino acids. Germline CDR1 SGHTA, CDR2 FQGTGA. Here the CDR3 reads CASSLTLSSGANVLTF. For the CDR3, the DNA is TGTGCCAGCAGCTTAACACTTAGCTCTGGGGCCAACGTCCTGACTTTC.

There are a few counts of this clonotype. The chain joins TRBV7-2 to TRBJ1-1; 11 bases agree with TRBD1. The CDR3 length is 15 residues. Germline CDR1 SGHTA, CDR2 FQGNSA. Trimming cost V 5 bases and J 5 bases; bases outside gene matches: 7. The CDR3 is CASSRGGTGGTEAFF. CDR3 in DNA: TGTGCCAGCAGCAGAGGGGGGACAGGGGGTACTGAAGCTTTCTTT.

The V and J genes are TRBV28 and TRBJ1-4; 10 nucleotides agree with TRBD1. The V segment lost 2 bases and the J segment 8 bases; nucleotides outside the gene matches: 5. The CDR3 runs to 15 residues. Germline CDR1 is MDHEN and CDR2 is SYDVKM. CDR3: CASSLPDRGREKLFF. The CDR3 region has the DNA TGTGCCAGCAGTTTACCTGACAGGGGGCGAGAAAAACTGTTTTTT.

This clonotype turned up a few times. The CDR3 sequence is CASSITGAPSYGYTF. In nucleotides, the CDR3 is TGTGCCAGCAGCATAACAGGGGCGCCAAGCTATGGCTACACCTTC. V is TRBV28 and J is TRBJ1-2; 7 bases match TRBD1. CDR3 length equals 15 residues. The V and J ends lost 6 bases and 4 bases, in that order; junction bases with no gene match: 11. In germline, CDR1 is MDHEN, CDR2 SYDVKM.

CDR3 in amino acids: CASSLAGQRNEQYF. The CDR3 DNA reads TGTGCCAGCAGCTTAGCGGGACAGAGAAACGAGCAGTACTTC. V gene TRBV7-2 combines with J gene TRBJ2-7; TRBD1 agrees at 7 bases. There are 14 residues in the CDR3. Germline CDR1 is SGHTA and CDR2 is FQGNSA. V was pared by 0 bases and J by 5 bases, with 4 bases of the junction left unmatched.

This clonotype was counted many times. The chain's CDR3 is CASSLGPSRAKNIQYF. The CDR3 DNA is TGTGCCAGCAGCCTTGGACCGTCCCGAGCCAAAAACATTCAGTACTTC. The V gene is TRBV28, the J gene TRBJ2-4; D call uncertain. V shed 6 bases and J shed 0 bases, with 15 bases lying between them. CDR3 length: 16 residues. CDR1 and CDR2 (germline): MDHEN, SYDVKM.

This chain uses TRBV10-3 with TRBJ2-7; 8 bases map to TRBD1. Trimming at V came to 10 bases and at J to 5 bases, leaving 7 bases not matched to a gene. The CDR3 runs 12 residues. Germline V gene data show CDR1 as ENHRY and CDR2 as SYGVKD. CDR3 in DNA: TGTGCCACCGGCCAGGGGGCCGACGAGCAGTACTTC. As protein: CATGQGADEQYF.

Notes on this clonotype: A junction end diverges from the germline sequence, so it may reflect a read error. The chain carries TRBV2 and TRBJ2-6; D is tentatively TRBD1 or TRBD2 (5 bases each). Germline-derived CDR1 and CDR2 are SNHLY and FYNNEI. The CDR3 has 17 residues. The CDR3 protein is CASRFGLKHSGANVPTF. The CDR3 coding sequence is TGTGCCAGCAGATTCGGACTTAAACACTCTGGGGCCAACGTCCCGACTTTC.

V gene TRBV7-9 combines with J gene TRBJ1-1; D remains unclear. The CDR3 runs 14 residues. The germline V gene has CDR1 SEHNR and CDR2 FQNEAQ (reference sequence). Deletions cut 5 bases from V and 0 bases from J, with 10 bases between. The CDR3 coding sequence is TGTGCCAGCAGCCTAATGCTGGTGAACACTGAAGCTTTCTTT. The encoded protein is CASSLMLVNTEAFF.